What follows are 25 T cell receptor beta chains derived from one specimen sequenced in a study of Graves' ophthalmopathy and Graves' hyperthyroidism. For repertoire sequencing, the TCR beta CDR3 regions were amplified from RNA transcripts. A first-round RT-PCR used HTBI primers, followed by a second-round multiplex PCR. TCRdb used MiXCR to reprocess the multiplex PCR reads, holding one entry per CDR3 protein. This sample has some 48,000 distinct CDR3 sequences, with around 45% found just once. Sample: peripheral blood. The receptors here all came from an adult man with Graves' ophthalmopathy.

This clonotype was seen repeatedly, ten times or more. The chain has TRBV12-3 or TRBV12-4 and TRBJ1-2; D not resolved. V was pared by 4 bases and J by 1 base, with 10 bases between. The CDR3 runs to 14 residues. DNA of the CDR3: TGTGCCAGCAGTTCGGGAGACGATAACTATGGCTACACCTTC. Translating it yields CASSSGDDNYGYTF.

With respect to this clonotype: A junction end diverges from the germline sequence, so it may reflect a read error. The chain couples TRBV7-7 to TRBJ2-7, with D perhaps TRBD2 (5 bases). Germline V gene sequence: CDR1 SSHAT, CDR2 FNYEAQ (reference sequence). This CDR3 contains 13 residues. The CDR3 loop is CASSLAKTAEQYF. Here the CDR3 DNA reads TGTGCTAGCAGCTTAGCGAAGACGGCCGAGCAGTACTTC.

V is TRBV5-6 and J is TRBJ2-5, with D tentatively TRBD2 (6 bases). CDR1 and CDR2 (germline): SGHDT, YYEEEE. V lost 4 bases to trimming and J lost 7 bases, with 8 bases between them. This CDR3 region has 11 residues. The CDR3 reads CASSRGGTQYF. CDR3 coding DNA: TGTGCCAGCAGCCGGGGAGGGACCCAGTACTTC.

This clonotype occurred many times. V and J are TRBV5-8 and TRBJ2-1; 10 bases match TRBD2. The junction had 8 bases not matched to a gene; V was cut back by 3 bases and J by 11 bases. Germline values: CDR1 SGHTS, CDR2 YDEGEE. The CDR3 is made up of 14 amino acids. The CDR3 loop is CASSSGTSAPQQFF. CDR3 in DNA: TGTGCCAGCAGCTCGGGGACTAGCGCACCGCAGCAGTTCTTC.

The rearrangement joins TRBV2 to TRBJ1-2, with 8 nucleotides matching TRBD1. The V gene's germline CDR1 is SNHLY and CDR2 FYNNEI. The CDR3 loop spans 15 amino acids. J was trimmed by 2 bases and V by 2 bases; bases with no gene match: 4. The CDR3 nucleotides read TGTGCCAGCAGTGAATGGGGGACAGGAAACTATGGCTACACCTTC. Protein sequence: CASSEWGTGNYGYTF. The entire variable domain, with the rest obtained from reference TRBV2 and TRBJ1-2, is as follows: EPEVTQTPSHQVTQMGQEVILRCVPISNHLYFYWYRQILGQKVEFLVSFYNNEISEKSEIFDDQFSVERPDGSNFTLKIRSTKLEDSAMYFCASSEWGTGNYGYTFGSGTRLTVV.

This clonotype was seen repeatedly, ten times or more. V is TRBV7-6 and J is TRBJ2-5, with a possible D match to TRBD1 (6 bases). Germline V gene lookup returns CDR1 SGHVS and CDR2 FNYEAQ. Trimming cost V 5 bases and J 4 bases, with 14 bases left between them. The CDR3 is 14 amino acids. CDR3 amino acids: CASSPRGERETQYF. The CDR3 DNA reads as TGTGCCAGCAGCCCCAGGGGTGAACGAGAGACCCAGTACTTC.

V and J are TRBV9 and TRBJ2-5; 10 nucleotides agree with TRBD1. Germline V gene data show CDR1 as SGDLS and CDR2 as YYNGEE. The junction had 10 bases not matched to a gene; V was cut back by 4 bases and J by 13 bases. CDR3 size: 13 residues. This CDR3 is CASSPRGQGTPYF. For the CDR3, the DNA is TGTGCCAGCAGCCCCCGGGGACAGGGGACACCGTACTTC.

J is TRBJ2-7 and V is TRBV5-1; possible D gene TRBD2, 5 bases. CDR1 is SGHRS, CDR2 YFSETQ, per germline. The ends were cut back, 4 bases at V and 5 bases at J, with 19 bases in the middle. The CDR3 loop spans 15 amino acids. Here the CDR3 reads CASSPVAGNGNEQYF. CDR3 bases: TGCGCCAGCAGCCCCGTAGCCGGGAACGGTAACGAGCAGTACTTC.

This clonotype was counted between two and nine times. This sequence joins TRBV2 and TRBJ2-7; D is undetermined. Germline CDR1 SNHLY, CDR2 FYNNEI. V lost 4 bases and J 6 bases, leaving 10 bases between the germline ends. This CDR3 region has 12 residues. The chain's CDR3 is CASSARFGEQYF. Here the CDR3 DNA reads TGTGCCAGCAGTGCACGGTTCGGCGAGCAGTACTTC.

The chain recombines TRBV19 with TRBJ1-5; tentative D call: TRBD1 (6 bases). The V gene lost 6 bases and the J gene lost 0 bases, with 12 bases spanning the gap. This CDR3 has 15 residues. CDR1 and CDR2 from the germline V gene are LNHDA and SQIVND (reference sequence). This CDR3 is CASSLGTSSNQPQHF. CDR3 nucleotide sequence: TGTGCCAGTAGCTTAGGGACATCTAGCAATCAGCCCCAGCATTTT. Looking up the rest from reference TRBV19 and TRBJ1-5 gives the full variable domain: DGGITQSPKYLFRKEGQNVTLSCEQNLNHDAMYWYRQDPGQGLRLIYYSQIVNDFQKGDIAEGYSVSREKKESFPLTVTSAQKNPTAFYLCASSLGTSSNQPQHFGDGTRLSIL.

The chain couples TRBV7-6 to TRBJ2-1; possible D gene TRBD1, 5 bases. Trimming shortened V by 3 bases and J by 5 bases, and 8 bases separated the two germline ends. Germline CDR1 SGHVS, CDR2 FNYEAQ. The CDR3 covers 13 residues. CDR3 loop: CASSFRQNNEQFF. The CDR3 DNA sequence: TGTGCCAGCAGCTTTAGACAGAACAATGAGCAGTTCTTC.

The chain recombines TRBV7-2 with TRBJ1-1; D unclear. From germline, CDR1 is SGHTA and CDR2 FQGNSA. With 3 bases removed from V and 2 bases from J, the gap between germline ends came to 7 bases. The CDR3 is 13 amino acids. The CDR3 reads CASSFPLNTEAFF. The CDR3, as DNA: TGTGCCAGCAGCTTTCCGCTCAACACTGAAGCTTTCTTT.

This rearrangement joins TRBV2 to TRBJ2-7; the D gene is possibly TRBD2 (5 bases). Germline assignment: CDR1 SNHLY and CDR2 FYNNEI. V lost 7 bases, J lost 0 bases, and 10 bases lay in between. The CDR3 spans 13 residues. CDR3 amino acids: CASILGVSYEQYF. The CDR3 bases are TGTGCCAGCATTCTGGGAGTCTCCTACGAGCAGTACTTC.

The chain employs TRBV7-9 and TRBJ2-2; D call uncertain. The V gene lost 3 bases and the J gene lost 2 bases, with 13 bases spanning the gap. Germline V gene lookup returns CDR1 SEHNR and CDR2 FQNEAQ (reference sequence). The CDR3 is 16 residues long. CDR3 nucleotide sequence: TGTGCCAGCAGCTTTTTTATGGTGCCAAACACCGGGGAGCTGTTTTTT. Encoded protein: CASSFFMVPNTGELFF. Together with reference TRBV7-9 and TRBJ2-2, the CDR3 gives the full variable domain: DTGVSQNPRHKITKRGQNVTFRCDPISEHNRLYWYRQTLGQGPEFLTYFQNEAQLEKSRLLSDRFSAERPKGSFSTLEIQRTEQGDSAMYLCASSFFMVPNTGELFFGEGSRLTVL.

This clonotype has ten or more counts. A much bigger clone sits one base away, suggesting this may be a read error. The chain joins TRBV6-6 to TRBJ2-5; D remains ambiguous. V lost 8 bases and J 0 bases, leaving 7 bases between the germline ends. Germline CDR1 and CDR2: MNHNY and SVGAGI (reference sequence). CDR3 length: 12 amino acids. CDR3 loop: CASRKYQETQYF. The CDR3 coding sequence is TGTGCCAGCCGGAAGTACCAAGAGACCCAGTACTTC.

This clonotype was counted many times. The chain has TRBV6-1 and TRBJ2-1; D not resolved. V dropped 2 bases and J dropped 9 bases, with 8 bases sitting between them. Germline CDR1 reads MNHNS; CDR2 reads SASEGT. This CDR3 spans 12 amino acids. DNA for the CDR3: TGTGCCAGCAGTGAAACCGAGCGTGAGCAGTTCTTC. Amino acids: CASSETEREQFF.

This clonotype occurred many times. This chain uses TRBV6-5 with TRBJ2-5, with 8 bases fitting TRBD2. CDR1 is MNHEY and CDR2 is SVGAGI in the germline V gene. V shed 4 bases, J shed 5 bases, and the junction held 9 bases outside the gene matches. There are 15 residues in the CDR3. The CDR3 sequence is CASSSLRGGLETQYF. The CDR3 coding sequence is TGTGCCAGCAGTTCGCTCCGGGGGGGGCTGGAGACCCAGTACTTC.

V and J are TRBV20-1 and TRBJ2-1; D unclear. V lost 3 bases and J lost 6, with 9 bases in between. CDR1 is DFQATT, CDR2 SNEGSKA, per germline (reference sequence). CDR3 length: 12 amino acids. The chain's CDR3 is CSARATTNEQFF. CDR3 bases: TGCAGTGCTAGGGCCACGACCAATGAGCAGTTCTTC.

The table lists this clonotype with a count of one. This sequence joins TRBV3-1 and TRBJ2-7; no clear D gene. The length of the CDR3 is 11 residues. CDR1 LGHDT and CDR2 YNNKEL come from the germline V gene (reference sequence). V lost 1 base to trimming and J lost 6 bases, with 4 bases between them. CDR3 sequence: CASSQASEQYF. As DNA, the CDR3 is TGTGCCAGCAGCCAAGCATCCGAGCAGTACTTC.

The chain couples TRBV9 to TRBJ2-7; TRBD2 matches at 13 bases. V was clipped by 4 bases and J by 3 bases; unmatched bases: 10. Germline V gene sequence: CDR1 SGDLS, CDR2 YYNGEE. This CDR3 has 17 amino acids. Here the CDR3 reads CASSTTPGLAGLYEQYF. The CDR3 DNA reads as TGTGCCAGCAGCACCACCCCGGGACTAGCGGGGCTCTACGAGCAGTACTTC.

This clonotype was detected ten times or more. Germline and junction disagree at one end, which may indicate a read error. V usage is TRBV7-7 and J usage is TRBJ1-1; D is undetermined. Germline assignment: CDR1 SSHAT and CDR2 FNYEAQ (reference sequence). The CDR3 is 13 residues long. The CDR3 nucleotides read TGTGCTAGCAGCTTGTCGGAAGACACTGAAGCTTTCTTT. This encodes CASSLSEDTEAFF.

V is TRBV6-5 and J is TRBJ2-5; TRBD1 is a possible D gene (6 bases). V was shortened by 5 bases and J by 9 bases, with 25 bases between the two germline ends. The CDR3 loop spans 16 amino acids. Germline V gene data show CDR1 as MNHEY and CDR2 as SVGAGI. The chain's CDR3 is CASSPGQWGLNQPQYF. CDR3 DNA sequence: TGTGCCAGCAGTCCCGGACAGTGGGGTTTGAATCAGCCCCAGTACTTC.

The V and J genes are TRBV7-2 and TRBJ2-1, with TRBD2 matching over 12 bases. The V and J ends lost 1 base and 6 bases, in that order; junction bases with no gene match: 7. CDR3 length equals 17 residues. CDR1 is SGHTA, CDR2 FQGNSA, per germline. CDR3 sequence (DNA): TGTGCCAGCAGCTTAGATAGTCTAGCGGGGGGGCGCAATGAGCAGTTCTTC. This sequence encodes CASSLDSLAGGRNEQFF. The whole variable domain, remainder taken from reference TRBV7-2 and TRBJ2-1, is GAGVSQSPSNKVTEKGKDVELRCDPISGHTALYWYRQSLGQGLEFLIYFQGNSAPDKSGLPSDRFSAERTGGSVSTLTIQRTQQEDSAVYLCASSLDSLAGGRNEQFFGPGTRLTVL.

The rearrangement uses TRBV5-6 and TRBJ2-5; tentative D call: TRBD2 (6 bases). Germline V gives CDR1 SGHDT, CDR2 YYEEEE. The CDR3 spans 14 residues. V was clipped by 0 bases and J by 5 bases, with 11 bases between them. CDR3 region: CASSLASEGETQYF. The CDR3 DNA reads TGTGCCAGCAGCTTGGCTAGCGAAGGGGAGACCCAGTACTTC. The full variable domain, completed using reference TRBV5-6 and TRBJ2-5, is DAGVTQSPTHLIKTRGQQVTLRCSPKSGHDTVSWYQQALGQGPQFIFQYYEEEERQRGNFPDRFSGHQFPNYSSELNVNALLLGDSALYLCASSLASEGETQYFGPGTRLLVL.

Of note for this clonotype: A junction boundary mismatches the germline segment, possibly from a read error. J is TRBJ1-3 and V is TRBV10-3; no reliable D call. The CDR3 consists of 13 residues. The germline V gene has CDR1 ENHRY and CDR2 SYGVKD. The CDR3 region has the DNA TGTGCCAGCAGTGAGCAGCAGCTATCCGCCGTGTATTTT. Its protein product is CASSEQQLSAVYF.